This T cell receptor beta chain was recorded in a study of CD8+CD57+ T cells in acquired aplastic anemia. Study-level information: The sorted CD4+ and CD8+ cells yielded an average approximately 3 ug of DNA.

This clonotype was found many times. Its antigen is undetermined. Study-wide findings and caveats: Patients and controls had in common twenty-nine CD8+ CDR3 sequences.

The V gene's germline CDR1 is MNHEY and CDR2 SVGAGI. The CDR3 is 13 residues long. V dropped 7 bases and J dropped 5 bases, with 11 bases sitting between them. The use of genomic DNA as template underpinned the TCR beta VDJ and CDR3 profiling. TCRdb independently ran MiXCR on the reads; one entry per CDR3 protein. The sample carries hundreds of thousands of distinct CDR3 sequences, about two thirds recorded once. V and J are TRBV6-5 and TRBJ1-4; unclear D gene. The sequence came from a human donor in good health, serving as a control. Sequenced input: sorted CD4+, CD8+, or CD8+CD57+ T cells (not recorded which) from PBMCs. CDR3 region: CASTSGQNEKLFF. CDR3 nucleotides: TGTGCCAGCACGTCAGGTCAGAATGAAAAACTGTTTTTT.